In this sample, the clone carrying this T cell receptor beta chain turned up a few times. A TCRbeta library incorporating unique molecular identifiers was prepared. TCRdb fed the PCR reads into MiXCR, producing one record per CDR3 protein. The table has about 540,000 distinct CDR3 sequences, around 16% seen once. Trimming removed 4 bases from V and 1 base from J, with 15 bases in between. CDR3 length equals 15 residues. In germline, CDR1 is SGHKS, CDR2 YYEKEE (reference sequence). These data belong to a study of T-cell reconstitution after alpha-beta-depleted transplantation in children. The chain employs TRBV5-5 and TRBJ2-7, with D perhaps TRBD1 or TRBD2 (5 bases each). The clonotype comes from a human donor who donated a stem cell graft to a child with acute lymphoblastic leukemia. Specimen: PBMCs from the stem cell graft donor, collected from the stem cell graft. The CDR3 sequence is CASSPARGLSYEQYF. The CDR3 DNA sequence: TGTGCCAGCAGCCCCGCCCGGGGCTTATCCTACGAGCAGTACTTC.